This paragraph reports one T cell receptor (beta chain). Its antigen remains unknown. The method was immunoSEQ multiplex PCR; TCRdb's version includes in-frame clones alone and lacks a portion of them. The table records more than 65,000 clones, roughly 81% of them present only once. These data are taken from a study of OX40 agonist ivuxolimab in advanced cancers. Study as a whole: Head and neck, renal cell, melanoma or hepatocellular carcinoma were the cancers that dose-escalation patients had.

Findings and caveats of the study: At doses 0.1 to 3.0 mg/kg, CD4+ and CD8+ clones expanded.

CDR1 is MNHEY and CDR2 is SMNVEV in the germline V gene (reference sequence). This CDR3 region has 13 residues. V was clipped by 5 bases and J by 10 bases, with 17 bases between them. The TCR comes from an adult with an advanced solid tumor such as melanoma, head and neck, liver or kidney cancer. The sequencing here drew on CD4+ or CD8+ T cells sorted from blood, taken in a trial of the OX40 agonist ivuxolimab. The rearrangement joins TRBV27 to TRBJ1-2, with D possibly matching TRBD1 (5 bases). The CDR3 is CASSMTQDAPYTF. The CDR3 DNA is TGTGCCAGCAGTATGACACAGGACGCCCCCTACACCTTC.